This T cell receptor (beta chain) was identified in a study of blood T cell repertoires in COVID-19. About the study: The study drew acute and convalescent COVID-19 samples from the United States, Italy and Spain. Sample material is recorded as cDNA or gDNA derived from T cells, B-cell-depleted T cells, or PBMCs.

Libraries were prepared by immunoSEQ multiplex PCR; TCRdb keeps only in-frame clonotypes and omits some of them. The data hold about 190,000 clones, with 85% to 90% observed a single time. The CDR3 covers 16 residues. V was pared by 0 bases and J by 6 bases, with 16 bases between. The germline gives CDR1 SEHNR, CDR2 FQNEAQ (reference sequence). The receptor comes from a middle-aged man with active or convalescent COVID-19. The chain recombines TRBV7-9 with TRBJ2-3; a possible D gene is TRBD2 (6 bases). The sample was peripheral blood. CDR3 sequence reads: CASSLAVGGEADTQYF. CDR3 DNA sequence: TGTGCCAGCAGCTTAGCCGTGGGTGGGGAGGCGGATACGCAGTATTTT.